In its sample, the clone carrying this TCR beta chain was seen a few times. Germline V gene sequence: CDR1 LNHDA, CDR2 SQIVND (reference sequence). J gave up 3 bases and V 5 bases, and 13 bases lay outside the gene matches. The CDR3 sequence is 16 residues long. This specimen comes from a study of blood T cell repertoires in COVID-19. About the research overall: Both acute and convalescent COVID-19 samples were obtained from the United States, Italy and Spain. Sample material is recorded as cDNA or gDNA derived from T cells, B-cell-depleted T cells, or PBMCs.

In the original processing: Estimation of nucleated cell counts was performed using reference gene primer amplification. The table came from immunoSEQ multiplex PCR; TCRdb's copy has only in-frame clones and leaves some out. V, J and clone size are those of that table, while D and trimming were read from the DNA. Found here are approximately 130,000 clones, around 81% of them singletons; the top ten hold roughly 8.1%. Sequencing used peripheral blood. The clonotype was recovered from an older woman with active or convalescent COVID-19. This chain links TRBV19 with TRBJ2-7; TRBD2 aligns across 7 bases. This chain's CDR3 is CASSPLSGGSVYEQYF. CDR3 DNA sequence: TGTGCCAGTAGTCCGCTCTCGGGCGGGAGTGTCTACGAGCAGTACTTC.